This TCR beta chain appears in the sequencing data of a study of cytomegalovirus exposure and HLA in healthy donors. The overall study: Samples from HLA-typed donors yielded some 85 million unique TCRs in an early data release.

About this clone itself: The target antigen is unknown.

Broader study findings: Certain indistinguishable V segments, among them TRBV6-2 and TRBV6-3, were excluded.

In the PCR, 60 Vbeta and 13 Jbeta primers were used. Repertoires were generated with immunoSEQ multiplex PCR, while TCRdb's copy carries only in-frame clones and drops some. The data show about 120,000 clones, 50% to 70% seen once. CDR1 is SGHTA, CDR2 FQGTGA, per germline. Losses at the gene ends were 5 bases for V and 4 bases for J; bases not matched to a gene: 3. The CDR3 has 13 amino acids. The rearrangement links TRBV7-3 to TRBJ2-5, with 8 bases fitting TRBD1. Sequenced input: PBMCs. The source of this sequence is a woman aged 40 to 50 in good health and CMV-seropositive. CDR3 DNA sequence: TGTGCCAGCAGCAGAGGACAGGGAGAGACCCAGTACTTC. Its protein is CASSRGQGETQYF.